This T cell receptor (beta chain) was observed in a study of blood T cell repertoires in COVID-19. In the authors' workflow: Quantification of nucleated cells was approximated via reference gene primer amplification. The assay was immunoSEQ multiplex PCR, and TCRdb's table has in-frame clones only and misses some. V, J and clone size reflect that table, while D and trimming were determined from the DNA. This sample has approximately 250,000 clones, with around 84% found just once. The germline CDR1 and CDR2 sequences are LGHNA and YNFKEQ. CDR3 length: 18 residues. V lost 0 bases, J lost 0 bases, and 15 bases lay in between.

What was sequenced was peripheral blood. The chain carries TRBV4-2 and TRBJ1-3; D is unclear. The source is a man in his sixties with acute or convalescent COVID-19. CDR3 in amino acids: CASSQDPPSVTSGNTIYF. The CDR3 DNA reads TGTGCCAGCAGCCAAGATCCCCCTTCGGTTACCTCTGGAAACACCATATATTTT.